This TCR beta chain was captured in a study of blood T cells in healthy people across ages. The study's findings and limits: Age advanced and TCR beta diversity per million T cells fell, roughly linearly. From one million sequenced T cells, diversity estimates were lower bounds. As naive T cell percentage varied, TCR beta diversity correlated strongly with it.

Then a second PCR, running roughly 6 to 11 cycles, was carried out with a sample-barcoded 5' primer and a J-beta primer mix. From each sample, at least 3 million paired-end reads containing CDR3 were obtained. Via MiXCR, TCRdb re-called the 5' RACE reads, giving one row per CDR3 protein. Of roughly 700,000 distinct CDR3 sequences listed, 45% to 50% are singletons. For this clonotype: Its antigen remains unidentified.

The specimen was blood. The source of this sequence is a woman in her sixties or seventies in good health.

The chain's CDR3 is CASSLWVARDYTGTYYNEQFF. CDR3 in DNA: TGTGCCAGCAGTTTATGGGTGGCTAGAGACTACACTGGCACCTACTACAATGAGCAGTTCTTC. The rearrangement links TRBV28 to TRBJ2-1, with D perhaps TRBD2 (5 bases). Trimming shortened V by 0 bases and J by 3 bases, and 27 bases separated the two germline ends. This CDR3 is 21 amino acids long. CDR1 and CDR2 from the germline V gene are MDHEN and SYDVKM. Variable domain in full (rest from reference TRBV28 and TRBJ2-1): DVKVTQSSRYLVKRTGEKVFLECVQDMDHENMFWYRQDPGLGLRLIYFSYDVKMKEKGDIPEGYSVSREKKERFSLILESASTNQTSMYLCASSLWVARDYTGTYYNEQFFGPGTRLTVL.